These 9 T cell receptor beta chains originate from one sample sequenced in a study of graft-versus-host responses after intestinal transplantation. The data were produced by immunoSEQ multiplex PCR, yet TCRdb's version contains in-frame clones alone and is incomplete. The table shows 65,000 to 85,000 clones, with roughly 84% occurring only once. These receptors are not linked to any known antigen. The sequencing used unstimulated CD8+ T cells sorted from spleen or lymph node cells, collected before transplant. Receptor source: a human donor who was the organ donor for an intestinal transplant.

V and J are TRBV29-1 and TRBJ1-2; the match to TRBD1 covers 8 bases. CDR1 is SQVTM and CDR2 is ANQGSEA in the germline V gene. This CDR3 is built from 12 residues. After removal of 6 bases from V and 3 bases from J, the junction contained 3 bases not matched to a gene. CDR3: CSVVTGDYGYTF. The CDR3 DNA sequence: TGCAGCGTCGTGACAGGGGACTATGGCTACACCTTC.

V is TRBV10-2 and J is TRBJ2-1; tentatively, D is TRBD1 or TRBD2 (5 bases each). Germline V lookup: CDR1 WSHSY, CDR2 SAAADI. This CDR3 has 16 residues. Trimming shortened V by 0 bases and J by 9 bases, and 18 bases separated the two germline ends. The CDR3 DNA is TGCGCCAGCAGTGAGTCGGGCCAGGGAGTGGTGGGTGAGCAGTTCTTC. This gives the protein CASSESGQGVVGEQFF.

The gene calls are TRBV28 and TRBJ1-1; unclear D gene. CDR1 is MDHEN, CDR2 SYDVKM, per germline. CDR3 length equals 15 residues. V was cut by 4 bases and J by 3 bases, with 15 bases left in between. CDR3 sequence: CASSSRGVVDTEAFF. CDR3 nucleotides: TGTGCCAGCAGTTCTCGAGGTGTAGTAGACACTGAAGCTTTCTTT.

V usage is TRBV9 and J usage is TRBJ2-3; 10 bases fit TRBD2. This CDR3 is 22 amino acids long. Germline loops: CDR1 SGDLS, CDR2 YYNGEE. Trimming at V came to 0 bases and at J to 4 bases, leaving 23 bases not matched to a gene. In DNA form, the CDR3 reads TGTGCCAGCAGCGTAGTCCCCGATCTAGCGGGGGACCGCGACACCCCCCCAGATACGCAGTATTTT. This encodes CASSVVPDLAGDRDTPPDTQYF.

The rearrangement links TRBV29-1 to TRBJ1-1; D remains ambiguous. Germline V gene lookup returns CDR1 SQVTM and CDR2 ANQGSEA. Trimming stripped 7 bases from V and 8 bases from J, with 8 bases between. This CDR3 has 9 residues. DNA of the CDR3: TGCAGCGCCGCTCCGGAAGCTTTCTTT. It yields the protein CSAAPEAFF.

DNA for the CDR3: TGTGCCAGCAGCTTGGCCGGGACAGGGGGCCGTAACACTGAAGCTTTCTTT. Translating it yields CASSLAGTGGRNTEAFF. The gene calls are TRBV5-4 and TRBJ1-1; 12 positions match TRBD1. Trimming at V came to 0 bases and at J to 2 bases, leaving 5 bases not matched to a gene. CDR1 is SGHNT, CDR2 YYREEE, per germline (reference sequence). This CDR3 region has 17 residues.

The chain links TRBV2 to TRBJ2-7; D perhaps matches TRBD1 (6 bases). The length of the CDR3 is 14 residues. Germline CDR1 is SNHLY and CDR2 is FYNNEI. V was clipped by 6 bases and J by 3 bases, with 15 bases between them. CDR3 nucleotide sequence: TGTGCCAGCAGGCCGGACAGTGAATTCTACGAGCAGTACTTC. Translating it yields CASRPDSEFYEQYF.

The chain employs TRBV5-6 and TRBJ1-1; possibly TRBD1 for D (6 bases). Trimming took 3 bases from V and 0 from J, leaving 15 bases between them. This CDR3 has 16 residues. The germline V gene has CDR1 SGHDT and CDR2 YYEEEE. The DNA for the CDR3 is TGTGCCAGCAGCTCCCTCGGGGGCTCATTGAACACTGAAGCTTTCTTT. This encodes CASSSLGGSLNTEAFF.

V gene TRBV5-1 combines with J gene TRBJ2-3, with D possibly called TRBD1 or TRBD2 (6 bases each). Per the germline V gene, CDR1 is SGHRS and CDR2 is YFSETQ. The CDR3 extends over 15 amino acids. The germline V and J ends were trimmed by 1 base and 3 bases, with 12 bases remaining between them. CDR3 in DNA: TGCGCCAGCAGCTTGTGGAGGGGGTGGACAGATACGCAGTATTTT. This sequence encodes CASSLWRGWTDTQYF.